This TCR beta chain is drawn from a study of follicular helper T cells after annual influenza vaccination. Note on this clone: Its target is unknown.

This CDR3 has 14 amino acids. Study-wide findings and caveats: ICOS+CD38+ cTfh clonality change tracked circulating plasmablast frequency change.

Time point of the sample: 2015-2016 season, 7 days after influenza vaccination. Clones were read by immunoSEQ multiplex PCR, and TCRdb kept only the in-frame ones, dropping some. The sample records some 9,600 clones, 80% to 90% being singletons. The chain carries TRBV21-1 and TRBJ2-7; TRBD1 is the table's D call, not checked against the DNA. TRBV21-1 is termed a pseudogene. The sequencing here drew on CXCR5+ CD38- circulating T follicular helper cells from blood, taken 7 days after influenza vaccination. This sample's subset: circulating Tfh, non-naive CD4+CXCR5+PD-1+ (ICOS+CD38+ or ICOS-CD38-). This clonotype was sampled from an adult who received the influenza vaccine. CDR3 sequence: CASTTNRDRDEQYF. The CDR3 region has the DNA TGTGCCAGCACTACCAACCGGGACAGGGACGAGCAGTACTTC.